The source of this TCR beta chain is a study of OX40 agonist ivuxolimab in advanced cancers. Whole-study context: Patients with prior anti-PD-1, anti-PD-L1 or anti-CTLA-4 therapy were eligible; 40% had some. Findings of the study overall: CD4+ and CD8+ blood T cells expanded clonally by week 6 at 0.1 to 3.0 mg/kg.

The method was immunoSEQ multiplex PCR; TCRdb's version includes in-frame clones alone and lacks a portion of them. The data hold around 130,000 clones, with about 94% observed a single time. Notes on this clone: Its target is unknown.

Germline CDR1 reads SGHAT; CDR2 reads FQNNGV. CDR3 length: 15 amino acids. V was trimmed by 5 bases and J by 3 bases, leaving 17 bases between them. The TCR originated in an adult with an advanced solid tumor such as melanoma, head and neck, liver or kidney cancer. The sequenced sample was CD4+ or CD8+ T cells sorted from blood, obtained in a trial of the OX40 agonist ivuxolimab. V is TRBV11-2 and J is TRBJ2-7, with D perhaps assigned TRBD1 or TRBD2 (5 bases each). CDR3 amino acids: CASSLGTSRIYEQYF. CDR3 coding DNA: TGTGCCAGCAGCCTAGGGACGAGCCGGATCTACGAGCAGTACTTC.